The rows below give T cell receptor beta chains drawn from one sample of a study of control samples from healthy donors and cancer patients. The repertoire was sequenced with immunoSEQ multiplex PCR; TCRdb's copy has only in-frame clones and lacks some. The sample lists more than 95,000 clones; more than 80% were seen once. Sample: blood. Source of these receptors: a man younger than 35 in good health. CDR3s include the opening cysteine and the closing phenylalanine or tryptophan. A D gene is named only where the DNA matches it firmly. Not every row has a clone size; where given, it reads once, few, many or a size class.

-	TRBV15	TRBJ1-1	-	CATSGSNLKTEAFF	TGTGCCACCAGCGGCTCCAACCTGAAGACTGAAGCTTTCTTT
-	TRBV5-6	TRBJ1-1	once	CASSNLAEAFF	TGTGCCAGCAGCAACCTAGCTGAAGCTTTCTTT
-	TRBV20-1	TRBJ1-1	-	CSASHPGSRGSEAFF	TGCAGTGCTAGTCACCCAGGCTCCCGCGGGTCTGAAGCTTTCTTT
-	TRBV6-5	TRBJ1-2	-	CASEGGYGYTF	TGTGCCTCCGAAGGGGGCTATGGCTACACCTTC
-	TRBV27	TRBJ1-5	-	CASMRGGENQPQHF	TGTGCCAGCATGCGAGGAGGGGAAAATCAGCCCCAGCATTTT
-	TRBV4-3	TRBJ1-2	-	CASSQKTENYGYTF	TGCGCCAGCAGCCAAAAGACGGAAAACTATGGCTACACCTTC
TRBD2	TRBV9	TRBJ2-3	-	CASSVSGTLPDTQYF	TGTGCCAGCAGCGTTAGCGGGACCCTCCCAGATACGCAGTATTTT
-	TRBV5-1	TRBJ1-2	-	CASSLVLSSESVYGYTF	TGCGCCAGCAGCTTGGTGTTATCGAGCGAATCCGTCTATGGCTACACCTTC
-	TRBV27	TRBJ2-2	-	CASSPGPEVGELFF	TGTGCCAGCAGTCCGGGTCCCGAGGTCGGGGAGCTGTTTTTT
-	TRBV2	TRBJ2-4	-	CASSESEGPGSNIQYF	TGTGCCAGCAGTGAAAGTGAGGGACCGGGGTCAAACATTCAGTACTTC
-	TRBV6-5	TRBJ1-1	-	CASSPSWGQTEAFF	TGTGCCAGCAGTCCATCGTGGGGGCAGACTGAAGCTTTCTTT
TRBD2	TRBV3-1/TRBV3-2	TRBJ2-1	-	CASSQEDRLAGGEQFF	TGTGCCAGCAGCCAAGAAGACAGGCTAGCGGGGGGTGAGCAGTTCTTC
-	TRBV4-3	TRBJ2-4	-	CASSQAGDKNIQYF	TGCGCCAGCAGCCAAGCGGGAGACAAAAACATTCAGTACTTC
-	TRBV20-1	TRBJ1-1	-	CSASPKGRSAFF	TGCAGTGCTAGTCCTAAGGGGCGATCTGCTTTCTTT
-	TRBV18	TRBJ1-1	-	CASLRRENSWGVTEAFF	TGTGCCAGTCTTCGTCGCGAGAACTCTTGGGGGGTCACTGAAGCTTTCTTT
-	TRBV6-1	TRBJ2-3	-	CASSAGGGRWSTDTQYF	TGTGCCAGCAGTGCCGGCGGGGGCCGGTGGAGCACAGATACGCAGTATTTT
-	TRBV4-1	TRBJ2-7	-	CASSQDRPDYEQYF	TGCGCCAGCAGCCAAGACAGGCCGGACTACGAGCAGTACTTC
-	TRBV13	TRBJ1-2	once	CASSLEAGYGGYTF	TGTGCCAGCAGCTTAGAAGCTGGGTATGGTGGCTACACCTTC